One and the same sample provided the 5 T cell receptor beta chains below, sequenced in a study of control samples from healthy donors and cancer patients. Data came from immunoSEQ multiplex PCR; TCRdb stores just in-frame clones and leaves some out. This sample has approximately 100,000 clones; around nine tenths occur once, and the top ten carry roughly 3.4%. The sequencing sample was made of blood. The receptors shown here come from a woman under 30 in good health.

The rearrangement uses TRBV5-4 and TRBJ1-5; TRBD1 matches 9 bases. This CDR3 comprises 14 residues. Germline CDR1 is SGHNT and CDR2 is YYREEE (reference sequence). Losses at the gene ends were 4 bases for V and 9 bases for J; bases not matched to a gene: 8. The CDR3 protein is CASSPDRGRGPQHF. The CDR3 DNA is TGTGCCAGCAGCCCGGACAGGGGCCGTGGGCCCCAGCATTTT.

The genes are TRBV9 and TRBJ1-1, with D unclear. From germline, CDR1 is SGDLS and CDR2 YYNGEE. The CDR3 is made up of 14 amino acids. With 0 bases removed from V and 2 bases from J, the gap between germline ends came to 8 bases. The CDR3 region has the DNA TGTGCCAGCAGCGTAGTGTCAGGCAACACTGAAGCTTTCTTT. It yields the protein CASSVVSGNTEAFF.

The chain recombines TRBV2 with TRBJ2-6; D gene uncertain. V was cut by 6 bases and J by 0 bases, with 6 bases left in between. Germline V gene data show CDR1 as SNHLY and CDR2 as FYNNEI. The CDR3 loop spans 14 amino acids. The CDR3 sequence is CASSSDSGANVLTF. Here the CDR3 DNA reads TGTGCCAGCAGCTCAGACTCTGGGGCCAACGTCCTGACTTTC.

This sequence joins TRBV4-1 and TRBJ2-7; D unresolved. V gave up 1 base and J gave up 0 bases, with 13 bases separating them. Germline V gene data show CDR1 as MGHRA and CDR2 as YSYEKL. The CDR3 loop spans 16 amino acids. The CDR3 DNA reads as TGCGCCAGCAGCCAAGCCTACGACCCAAGCTCCTACGAGCAGTACTTC. Translating it yields CASSQAYDPSSYEQYF.

On this clone itself: Other DNA sequences from this sample encode an identical CDR3 as well. V gene TRBV5-1 combines with J gene TRBJ2-5; 11 nucleotides match TRBD2. Germline V gene sequence: CDR1 SGHRS, CDR2 YFSETQ. This CDR3 contains 15 residues. The V and J ends lost 1 base and 1 base, in that order; junction bases with no gene match: 0. CDR3 in DNA: TGCGCCAGCAGCTTGACTAGCGGGGGCCAAGAGACCCAGTACTTC. Protein product: CASSLTSGGQETQYF. Based on the CDR3 plus reference TRBV5-1 and TRBJ2-5, the full variable domain is KAGVTQTPRYLIKTRGQQVTLSCSPISGHRSVSWYQQTPGQGLQFLFEYFSETQRNKGNFPGRFSGRQFSNSRSEMNVSTLELGDSALYLCASSLTSGGQETQYFGPGTRLLVL.